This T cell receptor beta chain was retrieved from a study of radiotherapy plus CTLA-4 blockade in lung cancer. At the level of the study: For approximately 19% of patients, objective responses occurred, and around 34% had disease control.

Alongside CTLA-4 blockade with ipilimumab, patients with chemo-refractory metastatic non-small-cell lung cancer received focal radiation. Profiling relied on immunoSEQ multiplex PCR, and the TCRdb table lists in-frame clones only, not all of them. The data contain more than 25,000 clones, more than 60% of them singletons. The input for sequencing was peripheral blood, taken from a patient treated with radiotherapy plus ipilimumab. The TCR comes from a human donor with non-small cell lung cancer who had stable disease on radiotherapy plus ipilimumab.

CDR3 in amino acids: CAWSGGRYGYTF. CDR3 bases: TGTGCCTGGAGTGGCGGCCGCTATGGCTACACCTTC. V is TRBV30 and J is TRBJ1-2; D is unresolved. Germline V gene lookup returns CDR1 GTSNPN and CDR2 SVGIG (reference sequence). The length of the CDR3 is 12 residues. V dropped 1 base and J dropped 4 bases, with 7 bases sitting between them.